This TCR beta chain was recorded in a study of blood T cells in healthy people across ages. Using a J-beta primer mix together with a sample-barcoded 5' primer, a second PCR was run for 7 to 11 cycles. TCRdb passed the 5' RACE reads through MiXCR, listing each CDR3 protein once. The sample comprises about 750,000 distinct CDR3 sequences, roughly 50% of which are singletons, and roughly 37% rests with the top ten. Per germline, CDR1 SGDLS and CDR2 YYNGEE. Trimming took off 4 bases at V and 8 bases at J, with 13 bases between the two ends. This CDR3 is built from 13 residues. The V gene is TRBV9, the J gene TRBJ2-4; unclear D gene. The specimen sequenced was blood. The receptor comes from a man at least 80 years old in good health. For the CDR3, the DNA is TGTGCCAGCAGCATAGGGATGATGCACATTCAGTACTTC. Translating gives CASSIGMMHIQYF.